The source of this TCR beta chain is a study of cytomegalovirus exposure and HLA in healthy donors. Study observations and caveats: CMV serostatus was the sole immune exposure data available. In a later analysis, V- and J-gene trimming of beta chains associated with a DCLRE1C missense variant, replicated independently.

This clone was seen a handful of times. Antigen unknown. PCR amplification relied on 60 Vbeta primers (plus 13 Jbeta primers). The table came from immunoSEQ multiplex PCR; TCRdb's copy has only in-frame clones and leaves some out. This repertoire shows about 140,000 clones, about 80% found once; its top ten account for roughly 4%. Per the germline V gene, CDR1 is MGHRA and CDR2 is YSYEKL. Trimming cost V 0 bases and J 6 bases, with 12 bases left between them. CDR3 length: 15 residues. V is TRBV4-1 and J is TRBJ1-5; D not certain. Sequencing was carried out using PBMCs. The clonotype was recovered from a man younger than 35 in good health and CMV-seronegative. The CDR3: CASSQEISGPQPQHF. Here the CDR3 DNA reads TGCGCCAGCAGCCAAGAGATCAGCGGGCCTCAGCCCCAGCATTTT.